This TCR beta chain was observed in a study of cytomegalovirus exposure and HLA in healthy donors (dated by TCRdb to about 2017). About the full investigation: According to an earlier analysis of 587 of the donors, roughly 180 million T cells yielded roughly 110 million unique TCR beta sequences and around 300 Gb of sequence data. The study aimed to test whether signatures of past pathogen exposure could be identified by cataloging public T cell receptors. Along with the roughly 670-subject first cohort, a separate validation cohort of over a hundred different subjects was used. The number of donors typed differed by locus, with 629-630 for A, B, C, DRB1 and DQB1, around 560 for DQA1, 606 for DPA1, and 472 for DPB1. The T cell repertoires of roughly 660 subjects were profiled by immunosequencing and related to cytomegalovirus serostatus. All discovery cohort repertoires had been generated on a single sequencing platform. Rather than using new phenotypic data, the later analysis identified candidate immune exposures from TCR beta sequences and from how often those sequences occurred across donors. Among the roughly 370 genotyped donors, around 81% belonged to the genetic ancestry cluster associated with self-reported Caucasian donors. Approximately 310 gigabases of sequencing data and tens of millions of unique TCR sequences were included in an early release covering about 700 HLA-typed donors. Genome-wide SNP genotypes for about three fifths of the 666 donors were used in a later genetic analysis, which treated that subset as a discovery cohort. Both class I and class II loci were covered by HLA typing, at four-digit resolution. To predict cytomegalovirus infection status, the study combined high-throughput TCR immunosequencing, statistical association of individual TCRs with disease status, and machine learning. A later analysis re-analyzed previously published TCR beta repertoires from about 600 donors and added high-resolution HLA genotyping to study TCR occurrence patterns. On average, roughly 250,000 unique TCR beta nucleotide sequences were sequenced per donor among about 400 genotyped donors of the cohort, with roughly 20% of those sequences being non-productive. To decide whether each TCR beta V gene segment behaved as functional or pseudogenic, an earlier analysis of some 540 of the donors relied on high-throughput TCR beta sequencing. Alongside the repertoire data, information on donor age, sex, ethnicity and CMV serostatus was compiled. A few DR-DQ haplotypes were treated as single units for association and clustering because of strong linkage in the cohort. Paper-wide results and their limitations: Correlated functional status among segregating V segments might reflect linkage disequilibrium, but an unknown experimental factor could not be ruled out. At a false discovery rate of 0.05, a later analysis linked under 20,000 TCR beta sequences to specific HLA alleles. In a later analysis, the rate of TCR association differed among HLA loci, with DRB1 alleles having the most associated TCRs and HLA-C alleles having the fewest. In a later analysis, most CMV-associated TCR beta chains were found to appear HLA-restricted, with HLA associations seemingly driven largely by CMV exposure. Sequencing depth was assumed to be roughly uniform across donors in the presence/absence analyses, though that assumption may not hold. In an earlier analysis of more than 500 of the donors, most TCR beta V segments appeared in productive rearrangements about 87% or about 30% of the time, broadly matching IMGT annotations. A total of roughly 160 TCR beta chains were listed by the study as associated with cytomegalovirus. The earlier analysis of 587 of the donors excluded seventeen rarely observed V segments, including chromosome 9 orphons, because counts were too low. In a later genetic analysis, fewer N-insertions in productive TCRs were reported among donors in an Asian-associated ancestry cluster than the roughly 700-donor mean. An association between a missense DCLRE1C variant and V-gene and J-gene trimming of TCR beta chains was found in a later genetic analysis and replicated in an independent cohort. Most TCR sequences were observed very rarely across donors, whereas some public TCRs were present in many individuals. A further reported finding was that TCR beta sequences accurately predicted the HLA-A and HLA-B alleles for most subjects in the first cohort. Immune exposure information for the cohort was limited to CMV serostatus. A cluster of highly shared sequence variants was judged likely to be a technical artifact of the sequencing pipeline. When HLA alleles, especially DR and DQ, strongly co-occurred, attributing TCR associations to individual alleles was difficult. According to a later analysis, parvovirus B19, influenza, CMV and Epstein-Barr virus appeared linked to several top co-occurrence clusters. In vitro tests confirmed that a few of the cytomegalovirus-associated TCR beta chains recognize cytomegalovirus antigens. Cytomegalovirus status was reported to be diagnosed by the classifier with high specificity and sensitivity in both the original and validation cohorts. In this cohort, only TCR beta chains were sequenced, and detectable features were limited by the absence of alpha or paired-chain data. A later analysis found that HLA-associated TCR beta chains were more clonally expanded and had lower generation probabilities than equally common non-associated chains. The authors suggested that the approach could potentially be generalized to other disease states and immunological phenotypes. Because some donors lacked HLA typing at each locus, the association tests relied only on the typed subset.

The library relied on the immunoSEQ multiplex PCR assay. The multiplex PCR relied on a mix of 60 forward primers for TCR Vbeta segments and 13 reverse primers for TCR Jbeta segments. The CDR3 region of rearranged TCR beta genes was amplified from genomic DNA by a multiplex PCR assay. The Illumina HiSeq System was used to sequence the amplified TCR beta libraries as 87-base-pair reads. For the original study's pipeline: A later analysis counted some 74 million unique TCR beta chains across the 640 or so repertoires, and 10 million to 11 million of these chains were shared by at least two donors. To remove PCR and sequencing errors, raw reads were error-corrected and collapsed into unique sequences using a nearest-neighbor algorithm that merged closely related sequences. CDR3 sequences were aligned to IMGT reference sequences to assign V, D and J gene segments. For a sequence to be retained, a match of at least six nucleotides to both a V gene segment and a J gene segment was required. Rearrangements were classified as productive when the CDR3 lacked stop codons and remained in frame with V and J, and all other rearrangements were classified as non-productive. Following IMGT convention, CDR3 was defined as the stretch from the second conserved V-encoded cysteine to the conserved J-encoded phenylalanine. In an earlier analysis of more than 550 of the donors, sequences lacking an unambiguous match to a single V gene segment were excluded. In an earlier analysis of approximately 500 of the donors, a V segment was called functional when productive rearrangements were above 56.7%, and segregating when the standard deviation between donors exceeded 5%. A statistical classification framework was developed to diagnose cytomegalovirus status using the catalog of TCR beta chain sequences. In a later analysis, TCR nucleotide sequences were compared against IMGT/GENE-DB human TR gene sequences so that V and J genes could be assigned. In a later analysis, CDR3 sequences and most-parsimonious VDJ recombination scenarios were assigned using the TCRdist pipeline. In a later analysis, each TCR beta chain was defined by its CDR3 amino acid sequence together with its V-gene family, and reads without a unique V-gene family were excluded. A later analysis removed 592 highly shared, low-generation-probability nucleotide sequences to deal with suspected cross-contamination and a sequencing artifact. In a later analysis, a clonal expansion index was calculated for each public chain from normalized within-repertoire ranks of inferred template counts. In a later analysis, generation probabilities were computed with a VDJ recombination model fitted to out-of-frame rearrangements, and the resulting probabilities were checked against IGoR. Hypergeometric tests were used in a later analysis to score TCR-TCR, TCR-HLA and TCR-CMV co-occurrence, with a repertoire-size bias correction applied to the TCR pairs. A later analysis estimated false discovery rates by permuting HLA or CMV assignments 20 times. In a later analysis, co-occurring TCRs were grouped using DBSCAN, with TCRdist sequence similarity added in when clustering inside HLA-allele-positive subsets. Repertoires with fewer than 30,000 or more than 120,000 public chains were left out of co-occurrence clustering, as were about five repertoires with anomalous nucleotide sharing. This immuneACCESS table, as held by TCRdb, lists in-frame sequences with V and J called but not all clones. Of the missing ones, under half trace to an unresolved V gene in checked studies; the others have no known cause. V, J and clone size reflect that table, while D and trimming were determined from the DNA. Within this sample are 120,000 to 150,000 clones, with around 79% of them counted one time only. Under 0.8% of the sample is taken by the ten largest.

The cohort was made up of approximately 700 healthy bone marrow donors. All cohort members were sampled while nominally healthy, although unrecorded immune exposures were likely present. The donor tested CMV seronegative, placing the donor among the 352 seronegative members of the cohort. Each donor provided a peripheral blood sample, and peripheral blood mononuclear cells were used for TCR beta sequencing. Genomic DNA extraction from the blood cell samples was performed with the Qiagen DNeasy Blood Extraction Kit. Worth noting for this clone: The antigen it binds to is not known. Base-call qualities are not available, and no considerably larger clone is one nucleotide away.

Material for sequencing was PBMCs. This TCR came from a male donor in good health and CMV-seronegative.

The bases read TGCGCCAGCAGCCCCTGGACAGGGCCCGGAAACACCATATATTTT. This gives the protein CASSPWTGPGNTIYF. The chain is encoded by TRBV5-1 joined to TRBJ1-3, and 8 junctional nucleotides match TRBD1. From cysteine to phenylalanine, the CDR3 is 15 amino acids long. Here the CDR3 DNA is all that survives: 45 bases in frame from base 1. According to the germline V gene, CDR1 reads SGHRS and CDR2 reads YFSETQ. Ends trimmed: V by 4 bases, J by 4 bases; bases unmatched to a gene: 7.